The 14 T cell receptor beta chains given below trace back to one sample, sequenced in a study of early T cells in non-severe SARS-CoV-2 infection. Via MiXCR, TCRdb re-called the 5' RACE reads, giving one row per CDR3 protein. This table holds 51,000 or so distinct CDR3 sequences, about 10% found once. Sequenced sample: whole blood. The receptors originated from an adult who was a healthcare worker with PCR-confirmed SARS-CoV-2 infection or an uninfected control (not recorded which).

There are many counts of this clonotype. The chain uses TRBV29-1 and TRBJ2-1; the D gene is possibly TRBD1 (8 bases). Trimming took off 4 bases at V and 6 bases at J, with 19 bases between the two ends. Looked up from germline, CDR1 is SQVTM and CDR2 is ANQGSEA. CDR3 length equals 15 residues. CDR3 in DNA: TGCAGCGTTGTTTTTTCAAGCGGGACAGGCAATGAGCAGTTCTTC. It specifies CSVVFSSGTGNEQFF.

Relative to its sample, this clonotype is medium-sized. The rearrangement uses TRBV29-1 and TRBJ1-5; 8 bases align to TRBD1. V lost 4 bases and J lost 4; bases outside the gene matches: 6. CDR3 size: 14 residues. In germline, CDR1 is SQVTM, CDR2 ANQGSEA. This chain's CDR3 is CSVATGATNQPQHF. DNA of the CDR3: TGCAGCGTTGCGACAGGGGCAACGAATCAGCCCCAGCATTTT. The whole variable domain, filled in from reference TRBV29-1 and TRBJ1-5, reads SAVISQKPSRDICQRGTSLTIQCQVDSQVTMMFWYRQQPGQSLTLIATANQGSEATYESGFVIDKFPISRPNLTFSTLTVSNMSPEDSSIYLCSVATGATNQPQHFGDGTRLSIL.

There are a few counts of this clonotype. The chain is built from TRBV4-2 and TRBJ1-1, with D perhaps TRBD1 (5 bases). The CDR3 contains 12 residues. V lost 3 bases to trimming and J lost 11 bases, with 13 bases between them. The germline CDR1 and CDR2 sequences are LGHNA and YNFKEQ. CDR3 region: CASSHPAWGAFF. The CDR3 DNA reads TGTGCCAGCAGCCACCCCGCCTGGGGCGCTTTCTTT.

This clonotype came up many times. V and J are TRBV7-6 and TRBJ2-5; D is uncertain. CDR3 length: 14 amino acids. Trimming took 1 base from V and 9 from J, leaving 15 bases between them. Looked up from germline, CDR1 is SGHVS and CDR2 is FNYEAQ. The CDR3 DNA reads TGTGCCAGCAGCTTAGGATCGAGCCGTGGGTCCCAGTACTTC. It specifies CASSLGSSRGSQYF.

The J gene is TRBJ2-1, the V gene TRBV12-3 or TRBV12-4, with 9 bases fitting TRBD1. CDR3 size: 14 residues. The V segment lost 4 bases and the J segment 7 bases; nucleotides outside the gene matches: 5. The CDR3: CASSSHGQGNEQFF. The CDR3 bases are TGTGCCAGCAGTTCCCACGGACAGGGGAATGAGCAGTTCTTC.

Within the sample, this clonotype is medium-sized. V is TRBV4-1 and J is TRBJ2-1, with TRBD2 matching over 15 bases. The CDR3 loop spans 17 amino acids. The germline V gene encodes CDR1 MGHRA and CDR2 YSYEKL. The junction had 6 bases not matched to a gene; V was cut back by 4 bases and J by 5 bases. The CDR3 DNA reads as TGCGCCAGCAGCCTCGGACTAGCGGGAGGGCCCCACAATGAGCAGTTCTTC. This translates into CASSLGLAGGPHNEQFF.

This clonotype was counted only a few times. This chain links TRBV6-1 with TRBJ2-3; either TRBD1 or TRBD2 may supply D (5 bases each). V lost 7 bases and J lost 0, with 17 bases in between. Germline lookup yields CDR1 MNHNS and CDR2 SASEGT. The CDR3 is 16 amino acids. In DNA, the CDR3 is TGTGCCAGCACGCCTCAAACGGGGCGTAGCACAGATACGCAGTATTTT. Translated, it gives CASTPQTGRSTDTQYF.

This clonotype showed up just a few times. V usage is TRBV5-4 and J usage is TRBJ2-1; 12 nucleotides agree with TRBD1. The germline gives CDR1 SGHNT, CDR2 YYREEE (reference sequence). V shed 4 bases and J 10 bases; nucleotides not matched to a gene: 0. The CDR3 contains 12 residues. The CDR3: CASSGTGGEQFF. CDR3 sequence (DNA): TGTGCCAGCAGCGGGACAGGGGGCGAGCAGTTCTTC.

Concerning this clonotype: This may arise from a read error, as a much more abundant clone is one base away. The V gene is TRBV15, the J gene TRBJ1-4; a possible D gene is TRBD1 (5 bases). This CDR3 region has 15 residues. The germline CDR1 and CDR2 sequences are LNHNV and YYDKDF (reference sequence). The CDR3 DNA reads TGTGCCACCGGCAGACCCAGGGCAACTAATGAAAAACTGTTTTTT. Translating it yields CATGRPRATNEKLFF.

This clonotype was detected many times. The genes are TRBV15 and TRBJ2-5; no reliable D call. Per the germline V gene, CDR1 is LNHNV and CDR2 is YYDKDF (reference sequence). This CDR3 region has 13 residues. The V and J ends lost 5 bases and 2 bases respectively, with 9 bases between them. The CDR3 is CATSLFRQETQYF. The CDR3 nucleotides are TGTGCCACCAGCCTCTTTCGGCAAGAGACCCAGTACTTC. Complete variable domain (other parts from reference TRBV15 and TRBJ2-5): DAMVIQNPRYQVTQFGKPVTLSCSQTLNHNVMYWYQQKSSQAPKLLFHYYDKDFNNEADTPDNFQSRRPNTSFCFLDIRSPGLGDTAMYLCATSLFRQETQYFGPGTRLLVL.

The rearrangement joins TRBV20-1 to TRBJ2-1, with TRBD2 matching over 14 bases. V shed 0 bases and J 0 bases; nucleotides not matched to a gene: 4. Germline V CDR1 and CDR2: DFQATT, SNEGSKA (reference sequence). CDR3 length: 18 amino acids. The CDR3 sequence is CSARDRTSGGNSYNEQFF. As DNA, the CDR3 is TGCAGTGCTAGAGATAGGACTAGCGGGGGGAACTCCTACAATGAGCAGTTCTTC.

This clonotype occurred a few times. The chain has TRBV7-2 and TRBJ2-1, with D possibly being TRBD2 (6 bases). Looked up from germline, CDR1 is SGHTA and CDR2 is FQGNSA. CDR3 length: 15 amino acids. V was pared by 5 bases and J by 4 bases, with 15 bases between. For the CDR3, the DNA is TGTGCCAGCAGCCCCCGGGACTCCTTGTACAATGAGCAGTTCTTC. Protein product: CASSPRDSLYNEQFF.

This clonotype was seen a few times. The genes are TRBV7-9 and TRBJ1-3, with 7 bases that match TRBD1. J was trimmed by 4 bases and V by 5 bases; bases with no gene match: 8. This CDR3 spans 15 amino acids. Germline V CDR1 and CDR2: SEHNR, FQNEAQ (reference sequence). CDR3: CASSPYGTAGNTIYF. The CDR3 coding sequence is TGTGCCAGCAGCCCATATGGGACAGCAGGAAACACCATATATTTT.

This sequence joins TRBV5-1 and TRBJ1-2, with TRBD1 matching 8 bases. Unmatched junction bases numbered 1, after V lost 2 bases and J lost 4 bases. This CDR3 spans 13 amino acids. Germline loops: CDR1 SGHRS, CDR2 YFSETQ. The CDR3 DNA follows: TGCGCCAGCAGCTTACAGGGGGGCTATGGCTACACCTTC. This translates into CASSLQGGYGYTF.